This T cell receptor beta chain emerged from a study of control samples from healthy donors and cancer patients. In this sample, this clone turned up once. V lost 3 bases, J lost 0 bases, and 7 bases stayed unmatched. CDR1 and CDR2 from the germline V gene are KGHSH and LQKENI. The CDR3 is made up of 16 amino acids. Using immunoSEQ multiplex PCR, the repertoire was profiled, and TCRdb retains in-frame clones only, with some absent. The profile shows some 140,000 clones, just under 95% of them singletons. The chain is built from TRBV18 and TRBJ1-2, with TRBD1 matching 7 bases. Sequencing was performed on blood. This sequence originates from a man aged 35 to 55 in good health. CDR3 sequence reads: CASSPEGAVPNYGYTF. As DNA, the CDR3 is TGTGCCAGCTCACCGGAGGGGGCCGTGCCTAACTATGGCTACACCTTC.